This T cell receptor (beta chain) was retrieved from a study of cytotoxic CD8 clonotypes in ibrutinib-treated CLL. Germline assignment: CDR1 SGHRS and CDR2 YFSETQ. Trimming took off 1 base at V and 3 bases at J, with 14 bases between the two ends. The CDR3 consists of 15 residues. Clones were sequenced by immunoSEQ multiplex PCR, and TCRdb holds only the in-frame ones, with some missing. The repertoire holds over 45,000 clones, with approximately 50% as singletons. This rearrangement joins TRBV5-1 to TRBJ2-7, with D perhaps assigned TRBD1 or TRBD2 (6 bases each). The TCR comes from a human donor with chronic lymphocytic leukemia. The starting material was PBMCs, obtained at disease progression, from a patient treated with ibrutinib. The CDR3 loop reads CASSLNRGPYYEQYF. As DNA, the CDR3 is TGCGCCAGCAGCTTGAATCGGGGGCCCTACTACGAGCAGTACTTC.